A selection of T cell receptor beta chains follows, all from one sample in a study of blood T cell repertoires in COVID-19. Produced via immunoSEQ multiplex PCR; TCRdb's table is partial and in-frame only. The sample records 200,000 to 300,000 clones, around 80% being singletons. Sequencing was carried out using peripheral blood. Receptors originate from a man between 40 and 49 years old who had recovered from COVID-19. Each CDR3 is given with its conserved first and last residue. D genes are given only for firm matches.

CDR3 DNA: TGTGCCAGCAGCCGTCCCGGGACACCCGCTGTAACCTTC
CDR3 protein: CASSRPGTPAVTF
CDR3 length: 13
V gene: TRBV6-5
J gene: TRBJ1-2
D gene: .

CDR3 DNA: TGTGCCAGCAGTCAGGGGGTGATCGATGGCTACACCTTC
CDR3 protein: CASSQGVIDGYTF
CDR3 length: 13
V gene: TRBV6-5
J gene: TRBJ1-2
D gene: TRBD1

CDR3 DNA: TGTGCCAGCATCTTTCGGAACAGGGACTACGAGCAGTACTTC
CDR3 protein: CASIFRNRDYEQYF
CDR3 length: 14
V gene: TRBV27
J gene: TRBJ2-7
D gene: .

CDR3 DNA: TGTGCCAGCAGCACCATAGCGGGGCACGACTTCTACGAGCAGTACTTC
CDR3 protein: CASSTIAGHDFYEQYF
CDR3 length: 16
V gene: TRBV7-2
J gene: TRBJ2-7
D gene: TRBD2

CDR3 DNA: TGTGCCAGTAGTATCGGGGTGGCCTCCTACAATGAGCAGTTCTTC
CDR3 protein: CASSIGVASYNEQFF
CDR3 length: 15
V gene: TRBV19
J gene: TRBJ2-1
D gene: .

CDR3 DNA: TGTGCCAGCAGCTTAGCGCGGCTAGCGGGAGTAACTGAGCAGTTCTTC
CDR3 protein: CASSLARLAGVTEQFF
CDR3 length: 16
V gene: TRBV7-2
J gene: TRBJ2-1
D gene: TRBD2

CDR3 DNA: TGTGCCAGCAGCTTTGGATGGTCGGGACAGTGGGAACAAGAGACCCAGTACTTC
CDR3 protein: CASSFGWSGQWEQETQYF
CDR3 length: 18
V gene: TRBV7-2
J gene: TRBJ2-5
D gene: TRBD1

CDR3 DNA: TGTGCCACCAGCGGTCCCCGAGGGCAGTATTTT
CDR3 protein: CATSGPRGQYF
CDR3 length: 11
V gene: TRBV15
J gene: TRBJ2-3
D gene: .

CDR3 DNA: TGTGCCAGCAGCTCACAAGACAGTTCCAATGAGCAGTTCTTC
CDR3 protein: CASSSQDSSNEQFF
CDR3 length: 14
V gene: TRBV21-1
J gene: TRBJ2-1
D gene: .

CDR3 DNA: TGCGCCAGCAGCCAAGACTGGGCAGGGGCGGAAAAACTGTTTTTT
CDR3 protein: CASSQDWAGAEKLFF
CDR3 length: 15
V gene: TRBV4-3
J gene: TRBJ1-4
D gene: .

CDR3 DNA: TGTGCCAGCAGTCCGCCGGGACAGGACTACGAGCAGTACTTC
CDR3 protein: CASSPPGQDYEQYF
CDR3 length: 14
V gene: TRBV6-2/TRBV6-3
J gene: TRBJ2-7
D gene: TRBD1

CDR3 DNA: TGTGCCAGCAGCTCACAGACCCAAGAGACCCAGTACTTC
CDR3 protein: CASSSQTQETQYF
CDR3 length: 13
V gene: TRBV7-2
J gene: TRBJ2-5
D gene: .

CDR3 DNA: TGCGCCAGCAGCTTTACAGGCTGGGACACTGAAGCTTTCTTT
CDR3 protein: CASSFTGWDTEAFF
CDR3 length: 14
V gene: TRBV5-1
J gene: TRBJ1-1
D gene: .

CDR3 DNA: TGTGCCAGCAGCCCAACAGGGGTCGAGCAGTTCTTC
CDR3 protein: CASSPTGVEQFF
CDR3 length: 12
V gene: TRBV12-3/TRBV12-4
J gene: TRBJ2-1
D gene: TRBD1

CDR3 DNA: TGTGCCAGCCCCCGGGTTGGGGGGACTGGGGCCAACGTCCTGACTTTC
CDR3 protein: CASPRVGGTGANVLTF
CDR3 length: 16
V gene: TRBV6-4
J gene: TRBJ2-6
D gene: .

CDR3 DNA: TGCGCCAGCAGCCAAGAACAGGGGAGGATTAACTATGGCTACACCTTC
CDR3 protein: CASSQEQGRINYGYTF
CDR3 length: 16
V gene: TRBV4-3
J gene: TRBJ1-2
D gene: TRBD1

CDR3 DNA: TGCGCCAGCAGCGTACAGGGGGCCTCTAATGAAAAACTGTTTTTT
CDR3 protein: CASSVQGASNEKLFF
CDR3 length: 15
V gene: TRBV5-1
J gene: TRBJ1-4
D gene: TRBD1

CDR3 DNA: TGTGCCAGCAAACAGGGGGGGCGAAACACCATATATTTT
CDR3 protein: CASKQGGRNTIYF
CDR3 length: 13
V gene: TRBV27
J gene: TRBJ1-3
D gene: TRBD1

CDR3 DNA: TGTGCCACCAGCAGACGGGGGGGTGGGGGTTCACCCCTCCACTTT
CDR3 protein: CATSRRGGGGSPLHF
CDR3 length: 15
V gene: TRBV15
J gene: TRBJ1-6
D gene: .

CDR3 DNA: TGTGCCAGCAGCCAGGGACAACAACTGGGGGAGCAGTACTTC
CDR3 protein: CASSQGQQLGEQYF
CDR3 length: 14
V gene: TRBV7-2
J gene: TRBJ2-7
D gene: .

CDR3 DNA: TGTGCCAGCAGCTCGACAGGGGGCCTCCCCGGGGAGCTGTTTTTT
CDR3 protein: CASSSTGGLPGELFF
CDR3 length: 15
V gene: TRBV7-2
J gene: TRBJ2-2
D gene: TRBD1

CDR3 DNA: TGTGCCACCAGGAGGGCGGGATTGGGATCTGGGGCCAACGTCCTGACTTTC
CDR3 protein: CATRRAGLGSGANVLTF
CDR3 length: 17
V gene: TRBV15
J gene: TRBJ2-6
D gene: .

CDR3 DNA: TGCGCCAGCAGCTCACCGGTGGGGGGCTCGCGGACAGGGGAGCAGTTCTTC
CDR3 protein: CASSSPVGGSRTGEQFF
CDR3 length: 17
V gene: TRBV5-1
J gene: TRBJ2-1
D gene: TRBD1

CDR3 DNA: TGCAGCGTACGACAGGGTTCCTACGAGCAGTACTTC
CDR3 protein: CSVRQGSYEQYF
CDR3 length: 12
V gene: TRBV29-1
J gene: TRBJ2-7
D gene: TRBD1

CDR3 DNA: TGTGCCAGCAGCACCTGGACTTCTAATGAGCAGTTCTTC
CDR3 protein: CASSTWTSNEQFF
CDR3 length: 13
V gene: TRBV7-8
J gene: TRBJ2-1
D gene: .